Listed here are 10 T cell receptor beta chains from one sample, sequenced in a study of breast tumors, draining lymph nodes, adjacent tissues. TCRdb used MiXCR to reprocess the multiplex PCR reads, holding one entry per CDR3 protein. In the table there are some 120,000 distinct CDR3 sequences, about 20% of which are singletons. Breast cancer patients provided tissue from their axillary draining lymph nodes. Sequencing was carried out using axillary lymph node tissue. The source is a female donor with breast cancer. Some clones in this sample may be carry-over from other donors' samples.

The sample holds a few counts of this clonotype. A read error may produce the germline difference seen at one junction end. The chain has TRBV6-5 and TRBJ1-2; 8 bases line up with TRBD1. Germline assignment: CDR1 MNHEY and CDR2 SVGAGI. The CDR3 covers 19 residues. The CDR3: CASSYTGTRQGNFGYGHTF. In DNA form, the CDR3 reads TGTGCCAGCAGTTACACGGGAACGAGACAGGGGAATTTTGGCTATGGCCACACCTTC.

This clonotype was seen ten or more times. The chain carries TRBV24-1 and TRBJ2-1; 8 bases are a match to TRBD2. CDR3 length equals 17 residues. Trimming took 4 bases from V and 7 from J; bases not matched to a gene: 14. Germline V gene sequence: CDR1 KGHDR, CDR2 SFDVKD. CDR3 amino acids: CATSEGTGTRDRNEQFF. The CDR3 nucleotides are TGTGCCACCAGTGAGGGAACCGGGACTAGGGACCGGAATGAGCAGTTCTTC.

At least ten counts were recorded for this clonotype. The genes are TRBV6-6 and TRBJ2-3; 7 nucleotides align to TRBD2. CDR1 is MNHNY, CDR2 SVGAGI, per germline (reference sequence). Trimming removed 0 bases from V and 0 bases from J; junction bases left unmatched: 3. This CDR3 is 16 amino acids long. This chain's CDR3 is CASSYSRSGSTDTQYF. CDR3 bases: TGTGCCAGCAGTTACTCGCGTAGCGGGAGCACAGATACGCAGTATTTT.

This clonotype occurred many times. The chain joins TRBV5-1 to TRBJ1-3, with D perhaps matching TRBD1 (5 bases). The CDR3 length is 13 residues. Trimming took off 2 bases at V and 4 bases at J, with 7 bases between the two ends. Germline V gene data show CDR1 as SGHRS and CDR2 as YFSETQ. CDR3 bases: TGCGCCAGCAGCTTCGACAGAGGAAACACCATATATTTT. Translation gives CASSFDRGNTIYF.

To note about this clonotype: Relative to the germline gene, one junction end is altered; a read error may explain this. CDR3 coding DNA: TGTGCCAGTAGTATAAGAGAGACCCAGCACTTC. Its protein product is CASSIRETQHF. J is TRBJ2-5 and V is TRBV19; D gene unclear. Germline CDR1 LNHDA, CDR2 SQIVND (reference sequence). The CDR3 contains 11 residues. Full variable domain (missing parts from reference TRBV19 and TRBJ2-5): DGGITQSPKYLFRKEGQNVTLSCEQNLNHDAMYWYRQDPGQGLRLIYYSQIVNDFQKGDIAEGYSVSREKKESFPLTVTSAQKNPTAFYLCASSIRETQHFGPGTRLLVL.

As for this clonotype: A much larger clone is a single base away; this may be a read error. V usage is TRBV6-5 and J usage is TRBJ2-7, with D possibly being TRBD2 (5 bases). The CDR3 length is 14 residues. Germline V gene sequence: CDR1 MNHEY, CDR2 SVGAGI. The V gene lost 5 bases and the J gene lost 3 bases, with 14 bases spanning the gap. The CDR3 spells CASSRKVDFYEQYF. DNA for the CDR3: TGTGCCAGCAGTAGAAAGGTGGACTTCTACGAGCAGTACTTC.

A note on this clonotype: A single base separates this from a much larger clone, so it may be a read error. The chain combines TRBV9 with TRBJ2-3; D gene unclear. Germline V gene data show CDR1 as SGDLS and CDR2 as YYNGEE. This CDR3 region has 17 residues. Trimming pared 0 bases from V and 5 bases from J, leaving 19 bases between. CDR3 loop: CASSVDERPGFGDTQYF. The CDR3 nucleotides are TGTGCCAGCAGCGTAGACGAGAGGCCGGGTTTTGGAGATACGCAGTATTTT.

This clonotype was observed many times. V gene TRBV20-1 combines with J gene TRBJ1-4; 7 bases map to TRBD1. This CDR3 comprises 19 residues. Per the germline V gene, CDR1 is DFQATT and CDR2 is SNEGSKA (reference sequence). V was clipped by 2 bases and J by 3 bases; unmatched bases: 18. The CDR3 DNA is TGCAGTGCTAGAAACGCCCGAGTGACAGGGAGCGGATCTAATGAAAAACTGTTTTTT. Protein product: CSARNARVTGSGSNEKLFF.

There are many counts of this clonotype. The chain is built from TRBV20-1 and TRBJ2-1; either TRBD1 or TRBD2 may supply D (5 bases each). This CDR3 spans 11 amino acids. Trimming pared 1 base from V and 10 bases from J, leaving 8 bases between. CDR1 and CDR2 (germline): DFQATT, SNEGSKA (reference sequence). CDR3: CSARVRGEQFF. As DNA, the CDR3 is TGCAGTGCTAGAGTGAGGGGCGAGCAGTTCTTC.

Notes on this clonotype: Likely a read error: the CDR3 ends without its conserved phenylalanine or tryptophan. It is unclear where the CDR3 begins or ends on the DNA, so no DNA is shown, and the CDR3 is as TCRdb lists it. The chain couples TRBV6-1 to TRBJ2-5; the listed D gene, TRBD2, was not tested against the DNA. Per germline, CDR1 MNHNS and CDR2 SASEGT. The CDR3 has 16 amino acids, counting both end residues. The CDR3 spells CASRNLAGQQMNVAIY.